The 17 T cell receptor beta chains given below trace back to one sample, sequenced in a study of beta chain features in type 1 diabetes. Study-wide results and limits: Type 1 diabetes patients had moderately but significantly shorter TCRB CDR3s in all four CD4+ subsets.

The authors reverse transcribed all of the isolated RNA, so sequencing captured expressed TCRB transcripts. The table came from immunoSEQ multiplex PCR; TCRdb's copy has only in-frame clones and leaves some out. The table shows 600,000 or so clones, with roughly an eighth occurring only once. Their recognized antigens are unknown. Sequences were obtained from naive CD4+ T cells from blood. The source is a young man with type 1 diabetes.

V usage is TRBV11-3 and J usage is TRBJ1-1; TRBD1 might be the D (6 bases). Germline CDR1 and CDR2: SGHNT and YENEEA. Trimming removed 6 bases at V and 1 base at J, with 9 bases between. The CDR3 runs 13 residues. The CDR3 protein is CASRTTGNTEAFF. CDR3 sequence (DNA): TGTGCCAGCAGGACGACAGGGAACACTGAAGCTTTCTTT.

This clone showed up just a few times. This chain links TRBV28 with TRBJ2-6; no definite D call. The V end was cut by 1 base, the J end by 0 bases, with 7 bases between. The CDR3 totals 16 residues. Germline V lookup: CDR1 MDHEN, CDR2 SYDVKM. As DNA, the CDR3 is TGTGCCAGCAGTTTATCGGCCGGCTCTGGGGCCAACGTCCTGACTTTC. It is translated as CASSLSAGSGANVLTF.

J is TRBJ2-3 and V is TRBV30, with TRBD1 matching over 8 bases. Germline assignment: CDR1 GTSNPN and CDR2 SVGIG (reference sequence). CDR3 length equals 12 residues. V shed 2 bases, J shed 11 bases, and the junction held 6 bases outside the gene matches. In nucleotides, the CDR3 is TGTGCCTGGAGTCCGGACAGGGTGAAGCAGTATTTT. It yields the protein CAWSPDRVKQYF.

The table lists this clone with a few counts. J is TRBJ2-7 and V is TRBV7-9, with D possibly being TRBD1 (5 bases). The CDR3 length is 14 residues. V lost 1 base, J lost 0 bases, and 7 bases lay in between. Looked up from germline, CDR1 is SEHNR and CDR2 is FQNEAQ (reference sequence). CDR3 sequence (DNA): TGTGCCAGCAGCTTAGTGGACAACTCCTACGAGCAGTACTTC. Its translation is CASSLVDNSYEQYF.

This clone was seen only a few times. One end of the junction varies from germline; a read error may be responsible. The CDR3 region is CASSPGTVQETQYF. DNA for the CDR3: TGTGCTAGCAGCCCAGGGACAGTTCAAGAGACCCAGTACTTC. The rearrangement uses TRBV7-7 and TRBJ2-5; 7 bases are a match to TRBD1. Germline loops: CDR1 SSHAT, CDR2 FNYEAQ (reference sequence). CDR3 length equals 14 residues.

This clone was observed a few times. V is TRBV30 and J is TRBJ2-1; D is undetermined. V shed 0 bases and J shed 0 bases, with 12 bases lying between them. The CDR3 loop spans 16 amino acids. Germline V gives CDR1 GTSNPN, CDR2 SVGIG (reference sequence). The DNA for the CDR3 is TGTGCCTGGAGTGTTTTTCTGTATAGCTCCTACAATGAGCAGTTCTTC. It specifies CAWSVFLYSSYNEQFF.

This clone was found a few times. The gene calls are TRBV18 and TRBJ1-1, with 7 bases matching TRBD1. The length of the CDR3 is 12 residues. The junction had 3 bases not matched to a gene; V was cut back by 2 bases and J by 9 bases. Looked up from germline, CDR1 is KGHSH and CDR2 is LQKENI. In DNA, the CDR3 is TGTGCCAGCTCACCAGGACAGGAACAAGCTTTCTTT. It is translated as CASSPGQEQAFF.

This chain uses TRBV5-1 with TRBJ2-3; 12 bases fit TRBD2. Germline values: CDR1 SGHRS, CDR2 YFSETQ. V lost 0 bases and J lost 4; bases outside the gene matches: 3. The CDR3 loop spans 16 amino acids. The CDR3 loop reads CASSLGLAGAADTQYF. The CDR3 DNA reads as TGCGCCAGCAGCTTGGGACTAGCGGGGGCCGCAGATACGCAGTATTTT. Full variable domain (remainder filled in from reference TRBV5-1 and TRBJ2-3): KAGVTQTPRYLIKTRGQQVTLSCSPISGHRSVSWYQQTPGQGLQFLFEYFSETQRNKGNFPGRFSGRQFSNSRSEMNVSTLELGDSALYLCASSLGLAGAADTQYFGPGTRLTVL.

The CDR3 spells CASSFKGETQYF. As DNA, the CDR3 is TGTGCCAGCAGCTTTAAGGGGGAGACCCAGTACTTC. The chain has TRBV11-2 and TRBJ2-5, with TRBD1 as a possible D gene (5 bases). The CDR3 runs to 12 residues. The V end was cut by 3 bases, the J end by 5 bases, with 7 bases between. The germline gives CDR1 SGHAT, CDR2 FQNNGV.

In nucleotides, the CDR3 is TGTGCCAGCAGTTTTTTAGAGGAGCAGTACTTC. Translated, it gives CASSFLEEQYF. The chain has TRBV27 and TRBJ2-7; D remains ambiguous. The V end was cut by 3 bases, the J end by 7 bases, with 7 bases between. CDR1 MNHEY and CDR2 SMNVEV come from the germline V gene (reference sequence). The CDR3 is made up of 11 amino acids.

This clone was seen a handful of times. Other DNA variants within this sample encode the same CDR3. The gene calls are TRBV7-2 and TRBJ2-3, with 8 bases identical to TRBD1. J gave up 5 bases and V 5 bases, and 3 bases lay outside the gene matches. CDR3 length: 13 amino acids. Germline assignment: CDR1 SGHTA and CDR2 FQGNSA. DNA of the CDR3: TGTGCCAGCAGCCCAGGGGGCGGAGATACGCAGTATTTT. Translated, it gives CASSPGGGDTQYF.

This clone has just a few counts. The V and J genes are TRBV20-1 and TRBJ1-2; D not certain. The germline V gene has CDR1 DFQATT and CDR2 SNEGSKA (reference sequence). This CDR3 comprises 11 residues. Deletions cut 8 bases from V and 7 bases from J, with 14 bases between. The CDR3 reads CSSGRTAGYTF. The CDR3 nucleotides read TGCAGTTCAGGTCGGACGGCTGGCTACACCTTC.

This clone has a handful of counts. The rearrangement joins TRBV7-9 to TRBJ2-7; D unclear. The CDR3 is made up of 15 amino acids. Trimming pared 3 bases from V and 1 base from J, leaving 13 bases between. Germline assignment: CDR1 SEHNR and CDR2 FQNEAQ (reference sequence). CDR3 DNA: TGTGCCAGCAGCTTTCTCAGTAGCAGATCCTACGAGCAGTACTTC. Translated: CASSFLSSRSYEQYF.

The rearrangement links TRBV6-5 to TRBJ2-1, with D uncertain. Germline values: CDR1 MNHEY, CDR2 SVGAGI. Trimming pared 2 bases from V and 6 bases from J, leaving 17 bases between. The CDR3 length is 16 residues. The CDR3 loop is CASSYRPTGPGNEQFF. The CDR3 DNA sequence: TGTGCCAGCAGTTACAGGCCGACTGGCCCGGGCAATGAGCAGTTCTTC.

A remark on this clone: The sample holds other DNA sequences that translate to the same CDR3. J is TRBJ2-1 and V is TRBV20-1, with no clear D. Germline V CDR1 and CDR2: DFQATT, SNEGSKA (reference sequence). The ends were cut back, 3 bases at V and 7 bases at J, with 7 bases in the middle. This CDR3 contains 11 residues. The CDR3: CSASGRNEQFF. The CDR3 coding sequence is TGCAGTGCTAGTGGTAGGAATGAGCAGTTCTTC.

The CDR3, as DNA: TGTGCCAGCAGCTTACGCGGGGTGTCACCCCTCCACTTT. This codes for CASSLRGVSPLHF. The chain employs TRBV7-2 and TRBJ1-6; the D is unclear. Germline loops: CDR1 SGHTA, CDR2 FQGNSA. Trimming removed 2 bases from V and 10 bases from J, with 9 bases in between. The CDR3 loop spans 13 amino acids.

This clone has a handful of counts. V gene TRBV10-2 combines with J gene TRBJ1-1; TRBD1 matches at 7 bases. V lost 0 bases to trimming and J lost 1 base; unmatched junction nucleotides: 8. The CDR3 consists of 17 residues. Germline V gives CDR1 WSHSY, CDR2 SAAADI. Written as DNA, the CDR3 is TGCGCCAGCAGTGAGTCGGGGACAGTCTACGCGAACACTGAAGCTTTCTTT. Translated: CASSESGTVYANTEAFF.